This T cell receptor beta chain was identified in a study of blood T cell repertoires in COVID-19. Study information: COVID-19 samples collected from the United States, Italy and Spain covered acute and convalescent phases.

The CDR3 has 11 amino acids. Germline V CDR1 and CDR2: MDHEN, SYDVKM. Trimming pared 9 bases from V and 6 bases from J, leaving 12 bases between. As processed by the authors: Scientists estimated how many nucleated cells there were by amplifying reference gene primers. The repertoire was sequenced with immunoSEQ multiplex PCR; TCRdb's copy has only in-frame clones and lacks some. V, J and clone size are taken as reported in that table, and D and trimming were inferred from the DNA itself. The data hold roughly 80,000 clones, with around 88% observed a single time. The V gene is TRBV28, the J gene TRBJ2-7; maybe TRBD1 (5 bases). Specimen: peripheral blood. The source is a woman aged 80 or over with acute or convalescent COVID-19. Here the CDR3 reads CASNVRGEQYF. The DNA for the CDR3 is TGTGCCAGTAACGTAAGGGGCGAGCAGTACTTC.